What follows is one T cell receptor beta chain and its context. This specimen belongs to a study of T cell changes during pregnancy in multiple sclerosis. The J segment lost 1 base and the V segment lost 3 bases, leaving 3 bases of the junction unmatched. Germline V lookup: CDR1 SGHVS, CDR2 FQNEAQ. The CDR3 loop spans 15 amino acids. The repertoire was sequenced with immunoSEQ multiplex PCR; TCRdb's copy has only in-frame clones and lacks some. Here the sample spans around 97,000 clones, around 94% being singletons. The rearrangement links TRBV7-8 to TRBJ1-1; TRBD1 aligns across 9 bases. This receptor was identified in a female donor with multiple sclerosis, enrolled in a pregnancy study. Here the sequenced sample was peripheral blood, taken after pregnancy. The CDR3: CASSFPTGGNTEAFF. Written as DNA, the CDR3 is TGTGCCAGCAGCTTCCCGACAGGGGGGAACACTGAAGCTTTCTTT.